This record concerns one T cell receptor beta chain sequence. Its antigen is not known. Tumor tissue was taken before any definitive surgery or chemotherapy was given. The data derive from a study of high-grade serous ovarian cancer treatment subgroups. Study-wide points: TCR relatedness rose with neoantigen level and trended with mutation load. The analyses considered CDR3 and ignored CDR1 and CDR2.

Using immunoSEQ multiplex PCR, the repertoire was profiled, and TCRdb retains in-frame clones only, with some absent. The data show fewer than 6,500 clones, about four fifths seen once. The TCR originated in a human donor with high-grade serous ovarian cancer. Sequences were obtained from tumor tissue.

Here the CDR3 reads CASSLELAGTEAFF. CDR3 nucleotide sequence: TGTGCCAGCAGCTTGGAGCTAGCGGGCACTGAAGCTTTCTTT. The genes are TRBV5-4 and TRBJ1-1, with D unclear. This CDR3 comprises 14 residues. Trimming left V 0 bases short and J 4 bases short, with 10 bases between. The V gene's germline CDR1 is SGHNT and CDR2 YYREEE (reference sequence).